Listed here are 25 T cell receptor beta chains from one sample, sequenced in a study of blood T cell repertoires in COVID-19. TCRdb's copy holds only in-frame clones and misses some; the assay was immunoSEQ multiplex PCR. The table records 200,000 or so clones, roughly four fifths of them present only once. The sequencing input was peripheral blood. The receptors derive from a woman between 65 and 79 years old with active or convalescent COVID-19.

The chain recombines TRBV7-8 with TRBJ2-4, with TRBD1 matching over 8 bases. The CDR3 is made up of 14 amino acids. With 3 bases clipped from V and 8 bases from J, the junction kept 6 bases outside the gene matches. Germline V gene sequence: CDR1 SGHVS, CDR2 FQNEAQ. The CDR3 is CASSFRTGWDIQYF. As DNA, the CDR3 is TGTGCCAGCAGCTTCCGGACAGGGTGGGACATTCAGTACTTC.

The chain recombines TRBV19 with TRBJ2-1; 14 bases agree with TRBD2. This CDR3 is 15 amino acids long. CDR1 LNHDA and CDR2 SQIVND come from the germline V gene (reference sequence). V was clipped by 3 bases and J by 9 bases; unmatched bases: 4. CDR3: CASSIGTSGSSEQFF. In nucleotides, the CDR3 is TGTGCCAGTAGTATCGGGACTAGCGGGAGTTCTGAGCAGTTCTTC.

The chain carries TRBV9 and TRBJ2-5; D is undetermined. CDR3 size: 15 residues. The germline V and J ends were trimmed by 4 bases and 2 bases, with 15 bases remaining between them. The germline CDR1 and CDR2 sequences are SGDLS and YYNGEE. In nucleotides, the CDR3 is TGTGCCAGCAGCCCTTTGGAGTGGCCACAAGAGACCCAGTACTTC. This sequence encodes CASSPLEWPQETQYF.

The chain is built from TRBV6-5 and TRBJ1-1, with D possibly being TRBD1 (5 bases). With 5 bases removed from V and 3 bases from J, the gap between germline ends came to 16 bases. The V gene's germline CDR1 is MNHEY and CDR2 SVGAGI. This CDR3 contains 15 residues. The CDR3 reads CASSHPGGGDTEAFF. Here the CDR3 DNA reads TGTGCCAGCAGTCACCCGGGGGGGGGAGACACTGAAGCTTTCTTT.

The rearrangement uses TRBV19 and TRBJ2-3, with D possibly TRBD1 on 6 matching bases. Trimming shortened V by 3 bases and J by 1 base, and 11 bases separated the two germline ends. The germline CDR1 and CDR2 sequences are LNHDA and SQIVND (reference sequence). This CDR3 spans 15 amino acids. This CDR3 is CASSIGTPGTDTQYF. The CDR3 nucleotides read TGTGCCAGTAGTATTGGGACACCCGGCACAGATACGCAGTATTTT.

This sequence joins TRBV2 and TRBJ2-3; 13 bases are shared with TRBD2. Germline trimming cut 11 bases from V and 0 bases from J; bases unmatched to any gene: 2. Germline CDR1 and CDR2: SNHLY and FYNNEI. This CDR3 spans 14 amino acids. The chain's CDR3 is CAGTSGISTDTQYF. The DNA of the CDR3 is TGTGCCGGGACTAGCGGGATTAGCACAGATACGCAGTATTTT. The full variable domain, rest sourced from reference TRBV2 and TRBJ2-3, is EPEVTQTPSHQVTQMGQEVILRCVPISNHLYFYWYRQILGQKVEFLVSFYNNEISEKSEIFDDQFSVERPDGSNFTLKIRSTKLEDSAMYFCAGTSGISTDTQYFGPGTRLTVL.

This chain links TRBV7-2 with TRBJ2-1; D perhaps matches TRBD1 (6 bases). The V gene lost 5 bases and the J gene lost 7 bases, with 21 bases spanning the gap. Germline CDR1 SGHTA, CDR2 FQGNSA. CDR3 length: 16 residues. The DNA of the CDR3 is TGTGCCAGCAGCACCACCGGGACACGCCCGGGGAATGAGCAGTTCTTC. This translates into CASSTTGTRPGNEQFF.

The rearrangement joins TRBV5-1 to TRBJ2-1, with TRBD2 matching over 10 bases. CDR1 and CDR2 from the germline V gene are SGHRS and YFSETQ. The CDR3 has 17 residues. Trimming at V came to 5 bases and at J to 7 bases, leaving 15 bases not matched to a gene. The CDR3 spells CASSRSGRAVLLNEQFF. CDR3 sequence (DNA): TGCGCCAGCAGTCGGAGCGGGAGGGCCGTGCTTTTGAATGAGCAGTTCTTC.

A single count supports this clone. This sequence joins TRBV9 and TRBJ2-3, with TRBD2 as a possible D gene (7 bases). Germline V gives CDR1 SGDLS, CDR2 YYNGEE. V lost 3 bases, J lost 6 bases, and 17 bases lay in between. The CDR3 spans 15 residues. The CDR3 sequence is CASSAGGRTSDTQYF. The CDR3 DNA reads TGTGCCAGCAGCGCGGGGGGCAGGACGTCCGATACGCAGTATTTT.

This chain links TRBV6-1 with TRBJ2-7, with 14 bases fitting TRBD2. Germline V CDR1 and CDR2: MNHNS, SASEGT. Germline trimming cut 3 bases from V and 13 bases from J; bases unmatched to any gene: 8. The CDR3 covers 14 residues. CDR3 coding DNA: TGTGCCAGCAGTGAGTTGGGGACTAGCGGGAGTAATTACTTC. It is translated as CASSELGTSGSNYF.

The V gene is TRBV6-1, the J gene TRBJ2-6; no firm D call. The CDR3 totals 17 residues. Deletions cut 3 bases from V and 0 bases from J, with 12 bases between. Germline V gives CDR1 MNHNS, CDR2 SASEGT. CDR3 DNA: TGTGCCAGCAGTGAGACGCGTCGGAGCTCTGGGGCCAACGTCCTGACTTTC. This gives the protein CASSETRRSSGANVLTF.

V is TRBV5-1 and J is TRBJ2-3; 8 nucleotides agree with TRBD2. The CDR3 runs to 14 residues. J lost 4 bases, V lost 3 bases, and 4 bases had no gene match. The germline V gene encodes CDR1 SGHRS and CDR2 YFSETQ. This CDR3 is CASSWSGSPDTQYF. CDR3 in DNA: TGCGCCAGCAGCTGGAGCGGGAGCCCAGATACGCAGTATTTT.

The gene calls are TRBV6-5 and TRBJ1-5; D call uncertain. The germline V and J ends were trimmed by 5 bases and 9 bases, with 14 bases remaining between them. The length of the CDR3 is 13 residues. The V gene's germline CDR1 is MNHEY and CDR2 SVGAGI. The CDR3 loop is CASSPGLQRPQHF. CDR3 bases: TGTGCCAGCAGTCCTGGACTCCAGCGGCCCCAGCATTTT.

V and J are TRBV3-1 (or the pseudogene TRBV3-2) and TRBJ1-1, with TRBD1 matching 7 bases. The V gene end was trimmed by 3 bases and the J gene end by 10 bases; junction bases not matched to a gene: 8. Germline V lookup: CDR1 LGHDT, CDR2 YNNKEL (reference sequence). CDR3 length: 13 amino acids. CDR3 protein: CASSQGAQGGAFF. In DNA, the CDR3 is TGTGCCAGCAGCCAGGGGGCCCAGGGGGGAGCTTTCTTT.

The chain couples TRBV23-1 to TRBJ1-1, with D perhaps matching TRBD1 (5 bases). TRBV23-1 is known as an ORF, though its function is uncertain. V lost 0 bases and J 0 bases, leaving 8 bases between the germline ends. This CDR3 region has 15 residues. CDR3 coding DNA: TGCGCCAGCAGTCAATCGTCGGGGGTGAACACTGAAGCTTTCTTT. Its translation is CASSQSSGVNTEAFF.

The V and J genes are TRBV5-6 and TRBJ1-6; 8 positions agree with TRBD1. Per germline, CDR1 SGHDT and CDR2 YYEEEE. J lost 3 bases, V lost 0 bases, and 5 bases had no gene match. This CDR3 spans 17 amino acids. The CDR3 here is CASSLEGTGNYNSPLHF. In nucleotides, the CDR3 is TGTGCCAGCAGCTTGGAGGGGACAGGTAACTATAATTCACCCCTCCACTTT.

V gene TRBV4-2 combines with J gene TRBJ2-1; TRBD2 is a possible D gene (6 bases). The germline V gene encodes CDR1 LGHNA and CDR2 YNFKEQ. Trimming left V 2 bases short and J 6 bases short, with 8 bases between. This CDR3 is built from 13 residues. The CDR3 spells CASSQLAPNEQFF. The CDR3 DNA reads TGTGCCAGCAGCCAACTAGCGCCCAATGAGCAGTTCTTC.

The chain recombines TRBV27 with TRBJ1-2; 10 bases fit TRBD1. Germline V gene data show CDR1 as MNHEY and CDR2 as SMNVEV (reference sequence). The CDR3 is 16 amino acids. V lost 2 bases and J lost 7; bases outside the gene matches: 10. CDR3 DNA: TGTGCCAGCAGTTTAAGACCCGACAGGGGGCAGGTTGGCTACACCTTC. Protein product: CASSLRPDRGQVGYTF.

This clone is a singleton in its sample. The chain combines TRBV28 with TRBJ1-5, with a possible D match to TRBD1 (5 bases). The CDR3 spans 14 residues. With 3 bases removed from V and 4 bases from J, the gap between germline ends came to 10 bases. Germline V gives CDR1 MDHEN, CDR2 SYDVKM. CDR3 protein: CASSFRGVNQPQHF. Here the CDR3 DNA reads TGTGCCAGCAGTTTTCGGGGGGTTAATCAGCCCCAGCATTTT.

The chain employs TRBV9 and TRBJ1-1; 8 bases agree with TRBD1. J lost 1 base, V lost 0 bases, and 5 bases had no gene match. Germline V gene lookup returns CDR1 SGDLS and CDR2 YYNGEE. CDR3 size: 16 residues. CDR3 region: CASSVGLGQGNTEAFF. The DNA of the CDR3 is TGTGCCAGCAGCGTAGGCCTCGGACAGGGGAACACTGAAGCTTTCTTT.

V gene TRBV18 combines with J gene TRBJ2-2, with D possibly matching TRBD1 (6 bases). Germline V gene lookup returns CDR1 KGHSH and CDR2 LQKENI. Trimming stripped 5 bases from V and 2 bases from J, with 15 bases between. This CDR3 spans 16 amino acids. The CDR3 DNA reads TGTGCCAGCTCAGTACAGGGAAGTCCCAACACCGGGGAGCTGTTTTTT. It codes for CASSVQGSPNTGELFF.

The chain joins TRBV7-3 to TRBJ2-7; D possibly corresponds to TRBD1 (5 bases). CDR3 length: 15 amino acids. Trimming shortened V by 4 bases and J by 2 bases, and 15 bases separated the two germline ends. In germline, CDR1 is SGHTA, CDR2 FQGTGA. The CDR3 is CASSSSRVGAYEQYF. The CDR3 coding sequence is TGTGCCAGCAGCTCTTCCAGGGTGGGCGCCTACGAGCAGTACTTC.

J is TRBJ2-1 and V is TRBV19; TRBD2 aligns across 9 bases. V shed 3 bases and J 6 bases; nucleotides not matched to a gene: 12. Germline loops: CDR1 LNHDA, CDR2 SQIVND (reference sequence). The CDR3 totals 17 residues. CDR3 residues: CASSIGLAYRTSNEQFF. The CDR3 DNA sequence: TGTGCCAGTAGTATTGGACTAGCGTACCGTACGAGCAATGAGCAGTTCTTC.

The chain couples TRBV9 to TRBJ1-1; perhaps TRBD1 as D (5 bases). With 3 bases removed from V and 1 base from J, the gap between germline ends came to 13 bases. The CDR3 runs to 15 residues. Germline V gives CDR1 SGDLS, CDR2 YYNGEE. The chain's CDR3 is CASSATRVSNTEAFF. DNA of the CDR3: TGTGCCAGCAGCGCAACCAGGGTATCGAACACTGAAGCTTTCTTT.

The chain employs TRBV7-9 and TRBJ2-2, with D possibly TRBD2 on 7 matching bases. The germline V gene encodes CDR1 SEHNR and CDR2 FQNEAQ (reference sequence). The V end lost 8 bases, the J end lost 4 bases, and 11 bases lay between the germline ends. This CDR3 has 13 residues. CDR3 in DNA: TGTGCCAGCGAGCGGGACACCACCGGGGAGCTGTTTTTT. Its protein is CASERDTTGELFF.